This T cell receptor beta chain was documented in a study of shared clonotypes between healthy human individuals. On the study more broadly: In total, the donors were two women and a few men aged 18 to 49.

This clone was counted a single time. Its antigen is currently unknown. General study points: Larger estimated richness was generally seen in naive subsets than in memory subsets. Some naive CD4 clonotypes, around 4.9%, turned up in common across a handful of donors.

TCRdb keeps only in-frame clones here, not all; method: immunoSEQ multiplex PCR. The sample carries approximately 2.5 million clones, 90% to 95% recorded once. The donors were all Caucasian adults (living in Nashville, Tennessee). The sample taken for sequencing was naive CD4+ T cells from PBMCs. Subset described: CD45RA+ positively selected. The receptor comes from a man between 18 and 35 years old in good health. Some clones in this sample may be carry-over from other donors' samples.

The CDR3 sequence: CASSVELGTQTQYF. The DNA of the CDR3 is TGTGCCAGCAGCGTAGAATTGGGGACACAGACCCAGTACTTC. The chain recombines TRBV9 with TRBJ2-5; the D gene is possibly TRBD1 (6 bases). The germline gives CDR1 SGDLS, CDR2 YYNGEE. Trimming took 0 bases from V and 6 from J, leaving 12 bases between them. The CDR3 runs to 14 residues.